The TCR beta chain under discussion was sequenced for a study of radiotherapy plus CTLA-4 blockade in lung cancer. Study-wide results and caveats: In blood, early T cell clone dynamics reportedly predicted response best, together with interferon-beta.

The method was immunoSEQ multiplex PCR; TCRdb's version includes in-frame clones alone and lacks a portion of them. The table shows 30,000 or so clones, with roughly 71% occurring only once. As regards this clone: Its antigen remains unknown.

CDR1 is SGDLS and CDR2 is YYNGEE in the germline V gene. Trimming at V came to 2 bases and at J to 6 bases, leaving 13 bases not matched to a gene. The CDR3 consists of 16 residues. The material was peripheral blood, obtained from a patient treated with radiotherapy plus ipilimumab. This TCR came from a human donor with non-small cell lung cancer whose response to radiotherapy plus ipilimumab could not be evaluated. The chain couples TRBV9 to TRBJ1-2, with 7 bases aligning to TRBD1. CDR3 nucleotide sequence: TGTGCCAGCAGCGTTTCCTGGACAGGCCTTTCTCATGGCTACACCTTC. Protein sequence: CASSVSWTGLSHGYTF. The entire variable domain, with the rest obtained from reference TRBV9 and TRBJ1-2, is as follows: DSGVTQTPKHLITATGQRVTLRCSPRSGDLSVYWYQQSLDQGLQFLIQYYNGEERAKGNILERFSAQQFPDLHSELNLSSLELGDSALYFCASSVSWTGLSHGYTFGSGTRLTVV.